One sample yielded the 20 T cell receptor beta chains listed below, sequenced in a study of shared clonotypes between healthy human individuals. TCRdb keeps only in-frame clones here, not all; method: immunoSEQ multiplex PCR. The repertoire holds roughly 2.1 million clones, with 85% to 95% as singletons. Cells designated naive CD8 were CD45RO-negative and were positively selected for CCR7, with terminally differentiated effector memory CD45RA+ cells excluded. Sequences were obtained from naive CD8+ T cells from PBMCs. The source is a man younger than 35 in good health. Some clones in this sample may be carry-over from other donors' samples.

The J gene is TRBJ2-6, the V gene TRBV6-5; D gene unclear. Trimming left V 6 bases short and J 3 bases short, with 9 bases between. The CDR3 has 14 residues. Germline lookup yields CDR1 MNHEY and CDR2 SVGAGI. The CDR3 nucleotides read TGTGCCAGCAGCTCCTATAGTGGGGCCAACGTCCTGACTTTC. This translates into CASSSYSGANVLTF.

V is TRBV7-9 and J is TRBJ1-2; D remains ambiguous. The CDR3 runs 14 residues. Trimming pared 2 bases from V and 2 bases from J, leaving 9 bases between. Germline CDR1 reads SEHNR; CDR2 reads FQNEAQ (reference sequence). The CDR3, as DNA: TGTGCCAGCAGCTTATTGGAAGCAAACTATGGCTACACCTTC. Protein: CASSLLEANYGYTF. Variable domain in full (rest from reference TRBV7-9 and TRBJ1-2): DTGVSQNPRHKITKRGQNVTFRCDPISEHNRLYWYRQTLGQGPEFLTYFQNEAQLEKSRLLSDRFSAERPKGSFSTLEIQRTEQGDSAMYLCASSLLEANYGYTFGSGTRLTVV.

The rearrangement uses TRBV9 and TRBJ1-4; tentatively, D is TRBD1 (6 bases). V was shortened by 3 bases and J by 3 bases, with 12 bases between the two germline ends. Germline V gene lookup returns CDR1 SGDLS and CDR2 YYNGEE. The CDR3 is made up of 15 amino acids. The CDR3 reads CASSADSPSNEKLFF. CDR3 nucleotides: TGTGCCAGCAGCGCGGACAGTCCCTCTAATGAAAAACTGTTTTTT.

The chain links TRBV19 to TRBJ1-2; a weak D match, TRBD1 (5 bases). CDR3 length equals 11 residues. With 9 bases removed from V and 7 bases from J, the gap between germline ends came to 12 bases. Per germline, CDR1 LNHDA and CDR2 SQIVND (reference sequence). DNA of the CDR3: TGTGCCAGCACGCCAGGGAGTGGCTACACCTTC. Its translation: CASTPGSGYTF.

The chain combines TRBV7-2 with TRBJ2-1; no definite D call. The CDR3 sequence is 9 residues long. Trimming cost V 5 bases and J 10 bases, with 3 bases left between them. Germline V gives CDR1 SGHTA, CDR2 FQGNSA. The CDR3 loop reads CASSLEQFF. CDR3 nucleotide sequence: TGTGCCAGCAGCCTAGAGCAGTTCTTC.

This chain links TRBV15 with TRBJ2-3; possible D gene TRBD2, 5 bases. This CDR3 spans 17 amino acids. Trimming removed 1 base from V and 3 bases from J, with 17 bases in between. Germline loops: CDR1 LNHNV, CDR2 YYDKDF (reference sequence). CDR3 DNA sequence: TGTGCCACCAGCAGAGTCCTAGAACTATTAGCGACAGATACGCAGTATTTT. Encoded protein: CATSRVLELLATDTQYF.

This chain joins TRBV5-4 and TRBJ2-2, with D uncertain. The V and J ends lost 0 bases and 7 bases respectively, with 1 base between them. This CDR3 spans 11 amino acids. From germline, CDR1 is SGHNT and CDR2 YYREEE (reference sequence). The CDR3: CASSLDGELFF. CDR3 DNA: TGTGCCAGCAGCTTGGACGGGGAGCTGTTTTTT. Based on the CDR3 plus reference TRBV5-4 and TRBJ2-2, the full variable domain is ETGVTQSPTHLIKTRGQQVTLRCSSQSGHNTVSWYQQALGQGPQFIFQYYREEENGRGNFPPRFSGLQFPNYSSELNVNALELDDSALYLCASSLDGELFFGEGSRLTVL.

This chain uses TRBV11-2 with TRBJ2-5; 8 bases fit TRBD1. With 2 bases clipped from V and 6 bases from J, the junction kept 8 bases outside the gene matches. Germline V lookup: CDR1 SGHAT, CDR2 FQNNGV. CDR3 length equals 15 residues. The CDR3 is CASSLKSGGFKTQYF. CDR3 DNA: TGTGCCAGCAGCTTAAAGTCAGGGGGCTTTAAGACCCAGTACTTC.

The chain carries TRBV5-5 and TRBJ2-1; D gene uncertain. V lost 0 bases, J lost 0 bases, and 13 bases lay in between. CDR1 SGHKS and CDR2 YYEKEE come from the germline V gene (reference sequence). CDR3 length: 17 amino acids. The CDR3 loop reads CASSLAVLYPSYNEQFF. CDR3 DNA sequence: TGTGCCAGCAGCTTGGCCGTCCTTTACCCCTCCTACAATGAGCAGTTCTTC.

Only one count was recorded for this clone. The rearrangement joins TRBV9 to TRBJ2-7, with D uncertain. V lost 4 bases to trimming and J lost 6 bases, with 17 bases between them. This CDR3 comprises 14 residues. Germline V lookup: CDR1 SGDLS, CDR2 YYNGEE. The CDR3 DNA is TGTGCCAGCAGCTCTAGGACCGCCAGTAGCGAGCAGTACTTC. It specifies CASSSRTASSEQYF.

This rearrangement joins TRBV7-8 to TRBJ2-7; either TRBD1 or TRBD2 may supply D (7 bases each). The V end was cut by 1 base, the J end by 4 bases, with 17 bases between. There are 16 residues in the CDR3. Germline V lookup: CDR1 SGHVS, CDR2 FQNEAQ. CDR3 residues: CASSLVATGRGYEQYF. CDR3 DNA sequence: TGTGCCAGCAGCTTAGTCGCGACAGGGAGGGGGTACGAGCAGTACTTC.

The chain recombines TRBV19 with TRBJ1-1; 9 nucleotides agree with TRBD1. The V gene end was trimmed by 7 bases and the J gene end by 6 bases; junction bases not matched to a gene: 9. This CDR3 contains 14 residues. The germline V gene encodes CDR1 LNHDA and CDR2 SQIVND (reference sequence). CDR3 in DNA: TGTGCCAGTATTGTGGGGACAGGGTTTGCTGAAGCTTTCTTT. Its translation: CASIVGTGFAEAFF. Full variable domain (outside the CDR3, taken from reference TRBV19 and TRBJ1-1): DGGITQSPKYLFRKEGQNVTLSCEQNLNHDAMYWYRQDPGQGLRLIYYSQIVNDFQKGDIAEGYSVSREKKESFPLTVTSAQKNPTAFYLCASIVGTGFAEAFFGQGTRLTVV.

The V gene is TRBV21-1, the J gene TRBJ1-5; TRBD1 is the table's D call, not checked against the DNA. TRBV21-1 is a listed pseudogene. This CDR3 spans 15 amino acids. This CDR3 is CAPRGSPFSNQPQHF. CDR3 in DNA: TGTGCCCCCAGGGGGAGTCCCTTTAGCAATCAGCCCCAGCATTTT.

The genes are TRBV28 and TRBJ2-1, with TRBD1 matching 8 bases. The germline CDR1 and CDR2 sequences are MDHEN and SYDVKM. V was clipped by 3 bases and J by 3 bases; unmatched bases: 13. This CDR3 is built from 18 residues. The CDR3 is CASSFHWISDRVYNEQFF. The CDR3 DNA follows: TGTGCCAGCAGTTTCCACTGGATCTCGGACAGGGTCTACAATGAGCAGTTCTTC.

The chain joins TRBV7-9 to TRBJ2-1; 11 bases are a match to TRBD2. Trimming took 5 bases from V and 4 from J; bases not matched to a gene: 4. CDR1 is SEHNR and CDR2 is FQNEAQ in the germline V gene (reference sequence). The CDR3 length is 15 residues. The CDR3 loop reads CASSKTSGAYNEQFF. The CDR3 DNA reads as TGTGCCAGCAGCAAGACTAGCGGGGCTTACAATGAGCAGTTCTTC.

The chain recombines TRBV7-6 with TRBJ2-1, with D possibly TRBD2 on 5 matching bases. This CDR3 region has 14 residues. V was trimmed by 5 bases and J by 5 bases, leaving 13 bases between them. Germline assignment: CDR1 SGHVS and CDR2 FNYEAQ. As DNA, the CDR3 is TGTGCCAGCAGCGGGTTAGCGACACACAATGAGCAGTTCTTC. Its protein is CASSGLATHNEQFF.

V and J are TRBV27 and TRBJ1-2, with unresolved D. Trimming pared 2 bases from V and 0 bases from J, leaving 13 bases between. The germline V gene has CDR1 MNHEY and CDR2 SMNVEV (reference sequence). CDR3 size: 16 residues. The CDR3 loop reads CASSLRPVTPNYGYTF. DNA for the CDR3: TGTGCCAGCAGTTTAAGGCCAGTCACCCCTAACTATGGCTACACCTTC.

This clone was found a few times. CDR3 region: CASSQDRTGELYEQYF. For the CDR3, the DNA is TGCGCCAGCAGCCAAGATCGAACGGGAGAACTCTACGAGCAGTACTTC. The genes are TRBV4-1 and TRBJ2-7; D is perhaps TRBD2 (6 bases). The CDR3 loop spans 16 amino acids. Germline V CDR1 and CDR2: MGHRA, YSYEKL. V lost 0 bases and J lost 3, with 15 bases in between.

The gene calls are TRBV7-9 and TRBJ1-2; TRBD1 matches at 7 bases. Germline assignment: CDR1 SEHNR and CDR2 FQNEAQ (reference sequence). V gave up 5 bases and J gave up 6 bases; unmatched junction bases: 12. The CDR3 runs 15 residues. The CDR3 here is CASSRSDRVLDGYTF. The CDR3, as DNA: TGTGCCAGCAGCCGCTCCGACAGGGTATTAGATGGCTACACCTTC.

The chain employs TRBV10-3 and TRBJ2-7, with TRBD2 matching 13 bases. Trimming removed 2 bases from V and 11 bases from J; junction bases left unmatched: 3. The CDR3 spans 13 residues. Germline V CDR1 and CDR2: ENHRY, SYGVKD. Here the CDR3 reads CAISEGLAGEEYF. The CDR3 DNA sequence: TGTGCCATCAGTGAGGGACTAGCGGGAGAGGAGTACTTC.